The source of this T cell receptor (beta chain) is a study of tumor-infiltrating lymphocytes in primary liver carcinoma. Trimming left V 4 bases short and J 3 bases short, with 16 bases between. This CDR3 comprises 15 residues. The germline gives CDR1 LGHNA, CDR2 YNFKEQ. Reverse transcription of roughly 480 ng total RNA with a constant-region primer produced TCR beta cDNA. What produced the TCR beta libraries was three nested multiplex PCR rounds using slightly modified ARM-PCR. Researchers ran the first two PCR rounds for about 11 cycles each with TRBV1-TRBV30 forward primers and a C-beta reverse primer. TCRdb reprocessed the multiplex PCR reads with MiXCR, giving one entry per CDR3 protein. This sample yields more than 55,000 distinct CDR3 sequences, of which roughly 70% are seen a single time; approximately 52% belongs to the top ten. Total RNA and DNA came together from roughly 20-30 mg of bulk tissue without cell sorting. The proportion of viable tumor cells exceeded 75% in every tumor sample.

The sample comprised liver tumor tissue from sampling region 2. Subset denoted: tumor region T2, inferior pole. The J gene is TRBJ2-7, the V gene TRBV4-2; D remains unclear. The TCR comes from a man in his forties or fifties with primary liver carcinoma and hepatitis B virus infection. The CDR3 DNA sequence: TGTGCCAGCAGCCCCTCTGAGCCGCCTGGCTACGAGCAGTACTTC. Its protein product is CASSPSEPPGYEQYF.